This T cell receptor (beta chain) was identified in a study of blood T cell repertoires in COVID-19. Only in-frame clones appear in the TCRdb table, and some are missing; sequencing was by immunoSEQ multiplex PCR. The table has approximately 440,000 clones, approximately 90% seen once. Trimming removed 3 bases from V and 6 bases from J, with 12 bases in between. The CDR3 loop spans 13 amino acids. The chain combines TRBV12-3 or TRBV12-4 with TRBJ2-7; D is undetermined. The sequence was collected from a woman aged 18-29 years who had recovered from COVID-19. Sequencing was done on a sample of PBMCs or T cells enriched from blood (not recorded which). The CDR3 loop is CASSFLASGEQYF. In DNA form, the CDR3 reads TGTGCCAGCAGTTTTCTCGCCTCCGGCGAGCAGTACTTC.